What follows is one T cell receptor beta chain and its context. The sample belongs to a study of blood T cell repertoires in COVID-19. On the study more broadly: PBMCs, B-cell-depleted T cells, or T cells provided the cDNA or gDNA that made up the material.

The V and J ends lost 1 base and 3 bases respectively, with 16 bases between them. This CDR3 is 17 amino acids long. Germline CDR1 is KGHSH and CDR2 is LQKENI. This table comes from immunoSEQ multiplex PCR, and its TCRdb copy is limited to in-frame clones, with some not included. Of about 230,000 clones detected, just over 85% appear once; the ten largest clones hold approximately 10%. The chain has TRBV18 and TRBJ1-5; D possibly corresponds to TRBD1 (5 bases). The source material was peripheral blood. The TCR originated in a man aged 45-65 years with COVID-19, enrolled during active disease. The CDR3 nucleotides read TGTGCCAGCTCACCACTCGGGGGTGGGGACCTCAATCAGCCCCAGCATTTT. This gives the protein CASSPLGGGDLNQPQHF.